One and the same sample provided the 25 T cell receptor beta chains below, sequenced in a study of T cell responses to AZD1222 COVID-19 vaccine (dated by TCRdb to about 2021). This sample's time point label indicates: baseline before first vaccination. The library was produced with the immunoSEQ multiplex PCR assay. TCRdb obtained this table from immuneACCESS and retained in-frame rearrangements with V and J assigned. These tables miss some clones; where compared with another copy, unresolved V genes account for less than half of the shortfall, and the remainder is unexplained. Present in this sample are roughly 100,000 clones, about 86% of which were seen just once. The ten largest clones capture 5% of the sample. Sequenced material: peripheral blood, taken on day 0 of AZD1222 vaccination. The receptors derive from an adult in good health.

The rearrangement uses TRBV10-3 and TRBJ2-5; a weak D match, TRBD1 (5 bases). The CDR3 totals 13 residues. Trimming pared 2 bases from V and 4 bases from J, leaving 8 bases between. Germline V gene sequence: CDR1 ENHRY, CDR2 SYGVKD. CDR3 amino acids: CAISERQGETQYF. The CDR3 region has the DNA TGTGCCATCAGTGAGCGGCAGGGAGAGACCCAGTACTTC.

CDR3 region: CSVEWRGDAYEQYF. DNA for the CDR3: TGCAGCGTTGAATGGCGCGGGGACGCCTACGAGCAGTACTTC. The V and J genes are TRBV29-1 and TRBJ2-7; weak D call: TRBD2 (6 bases). V was cut by 2 bases and J by 2 bases, with 13 bases left in between. Germline lookup yields CDR1 SQVTM and CDR2 ANQGSEA. The CDR3 consists of 14 residues.

The chain combines TRBV7-2 with TRBJ2-3; D is ambiguous. V was clipped by 1 base and J by 3 bases, with 8 bases between them. CDR1 is SGHTA and CDR2 is FQGNSA in the germline V gene. The CDR3 covers 14 residues. CDR3: CASSLVFETDTQYF. The CDR3 bases are TGTGCCAGCAGCTTAGTTTTTGAGACAGATACGCAGTATTTT.

V and J are TRBV19 and TRBJ2-1; D remains ambiguous. CDR1 and CDR2 (germline): LNHDA, SQIVND (reference sequence). V was pared by 2 bases and J by 1 base, with 12 bases between. The CDR3 consists of 16 residues. The CDR3 is CASSIRVLGSYNEQFF. CDR3 nucleotides: TGTGCCAGTAGTATAAGGGTCCTTGGATCCTACAATGAGCAGTTCTTC.

The chain employs TRBV3-1 (or the pseudogene TRBV3-2) and TRBJ1-3; 8 bases align to TRBD1. This CDR3 comprises 16 residues. Trimming took 1 base from V and 2 from J; bases not matched to a gene: 4. Germline loops: CDR1 LGHDT, CDR2 YNNKEL (reference sequence). CDR3 sequence (DNA): TGTGCCAGCAGCCAAGTTCAGGGGGCGCCTGGAAACACCATATATTTT. Its translation: CASSQVQGAPGNTIYF.

The rearrangement uses TRBV4-1 and TRBJ2-6; D possibly corresponds to TRBD1 (6 bases). The ends were cut back, 3 bases at V and 0 bases at J, with 21 bases in the middle. Germline CDR1 MGHRA, CDR2 YSYEKL. The CDR3 runs to 20 residues. The CDR3 is CASSHPRGQITLSGANVLTF. The CDR3, as DNA: TGCGCCAGCAGCCACCCAAGAGGACAGATAACCCTCTCTGGGGCCAACGTCCTGACTTTC.

The chain employs TRBV6-4 and TRBJ2-2; D call uncertain. Trimming stripped 4 bases from V and 6 bases from J, with 12 bases between. CDR3 length equals 14 residues. Germline CDR1 is MRHNA and CDR2 is SNTAGT. The CDR3 loop is CASSVSWPAGELFF. CDR3 in DNA: TGTGCCAGCAGTGTATCGTGGCCGGCCGGGGAGCTGTTTTTT.

This chain connects TRBV27 to TRBJ2-7; 7 nucleotides line up with TRBD2. The CDR3 contains 13 residues. The J segment lost 3 bases and the V segment lost 4 bases, leaving 3 bases of the junction unmatched. CDR1 is MNHEY, CDR2 SMNVEV, per germline (reference sequence). This CDR3 reads CASSSGGSYEQYF. In DNA, the CDR3 is TGTGCCAGCAGTTCCGGCGGGAGCTACGAGCAGTACTTC.

This clone was seen once. The rearrangement uses TRBV28 and TRBJ1-2, with D unclear. The V and J ends lost 2 bases and 3 bases respectively, with 4 bases between them. The CDR3 is made up of 12 amino acids. CDR1 is MDHEN and CDR2 is SYDVKM in the germline V gene. The CDR3 DNA is TGTGCCAGCAGTTTAGTTGACTATGGCTACACCTTC. This codes for CASSLVDYGYTF.

This chain connects TRBV9 to TRBJ1-5; D is uncertain. Trimming left V 3 bases short and J 2 bases short, with 9 bases between. From germline, CDR1 is SGDLS and CDR2 YYNGEE. The CDR3 is made up of 14 amino acids. The CDR3 DNA reads TGTGCCAGCAGCGCCGGGATGGGCAATCAGCCCCAGCATTTT. It encodes CASSAGMGNQPQHF.

The V gene is TRBV29-1, the J gene TRBJ1-5; possible D gene TRBD1, 6 bases. V gave up 7 bases and J gave up 4 bases, with 14 bases separating them. Looked up from germline, CDR1 is SQVTM and CDR2 is ANQGSEA. The CDR3 is 13 residues long. This CDR3 reads CSARRDKNQPQHF. CDR3 in DNA: TGCAGCGCACGCCGGGACAAAAATCAGCCCCAGCATTTT.

This clone was detected only a few times. This rearrangement joins TRBV4-1 to TRBJ1-4; D possibly corresponds to TRBD1 (6 bases). This CDR3 has 17 residues. V shed 4 bases and J shed 0 bases, with 15 bases lying between them. In germline, CDR1 is MGHRA, CDR2 YSYEKL. The CDR3 DNA reads as TGCGCCAGCAGCCGCGATCAACAGGGAGCAACTAATGAAAAACTGTTTTTT. Amino acids: CASSRDQQGATNEKLFF.

The chain links TRBV6-1 to TRBJ1-1; 8 nucleotides align to TRBD1. Germline trimming cut 2 bases from V and 4 bases from J; bases unmatched to any gene: 3. Germline-derived CDR1 and CDR2 are MNHNS and SASEGT. The CDR3 length is 14 residues. CDR3 protein: CASSENRGGTEAFF. The CDR3 DNA reads TGTGCCAGCAGTGAAAACAGGGGGGGCACTGAAGCTTTCTTT.

This clone appeared a few times. This chain uses TRBV6-2 or TRBV6-3 with TRBJ2-7, with 7 positions matching TRBD1. The CDR3 loop spans 14 amino acids. Trimming at V came to 6 bases and at J to 2 bases, leaving 7 bases not matched to a gene. The germline CDR1 and CDR2 sequences are MNHEY and SVGEGT. CDR3 in amino acids: CASSTGVSAYEQYF. The CDR3 DNA sequence: TGTGCCAGCAGCACAGGGGTGTCGGCCTACGAGCAGTACTTC.

The chain couples TRBV7-9 to TRBJ2-3; TRBD2 is a possible D gene (5 bases). Germline assignment: CDR1 SEHNR and CDR2 FQNEAQ (reference sequence). The CDR3 extends over 15 amino acids. V shed 2 bases and J shed 1 base, with 10 bases lying between them. DNA of the CDR3: TGTGCCAGCAGCTTAAGTGGGAGTCGCACAGATACGCAGTATTTT. Amino acids: CASSLSGSRTDTQYF.

This clone has only one observation. The chain links TRBV4-3 to TRBJ1-4; the D is unclear. The CDR3 length is 16 residues. The V gene's germline CDR1 is LGHNA and CDR2 YSLEER. The V and J ends lost 0 bases and 4 bases respectively, with 12 bases between them. The CDR3 nucleotides are TGCGCCAGCAGCCAAGAGGCAGCGACTTTTAATGAAAAACTGTTTTTT. It encodes CASSQEAATFNEKLFF.

This clone has just a few counts. V and J are TRBV28 and TRBJ1-3, with D possibly being TRBD1 (5 bases). Trimming pared 7 bases from V and 5 bases from J, leaving 9 bases between. The CDR3 runs to 12 residues. Germline CDR1 is MDHEN and CDR2 is SYDVKM. The CDR3 nucleotides read TGTGCCAGCATCGGGGCCCGAAACACCATATATTTT. This gives the protein CASIGARNTIYF.

This rearrangement joins TRBV11-2 to TRBJ1-5; 9 positions agree with TRBD1. Germline CDR1 and CDR2: SGHAT and FQNNGV. Unmatched junction bases numbered 9, after V lost 6 bases and J lost 6 bases. The CDR3 length is 15 residues. The DNA for the CDR3 is TGTGCCAGCAGTCCTATACAGGGGGCTGGTCAGCCCCAGCATTTT. It is translated as CASSPIQGAGQPQHF.

The genes are TRBV19 and TRBJ1-1; D unclear. The CDR3 consists of 13 residues. Germline lookup yields CDR1 LNHDA and CDR2 SQIVND (reference sequence). The V gene lost 4 bases and the J gene lost 3 bases, with 9 bases spanning the gap. The DNA for the CDR3 is TGTGCCAGTAGTACGTTAAGGGACACTGAAGCTTTCTTT. Translating gives CASSTLRDTEAFF.

The rearrangement joins TRBV6-2 or TRBV6-3 to TRBJ1-5, with D possibly matching TRBD1 (6 bases). This CDR3 has 14 residues. The V and J ends lost 5 bases and 5 bases respectively, with 13 bases between them. The germline V gene encodes CDR1 MNHEY and CDR2 SVGEGT. CDR3 coding DNA: TGTGCCAGCAGTAAGGACAGCATTTATCAGCCCCAGCATTTT. This gives the protein CASSKDSIYQPQHF.

The chain employs TRBV2 and TRBJ2-7; a weak D match, TRBD2 (5 bases). Germline V gene sequence: CDR1 SNHLY, CDR2 FYNNEI. V lost 8 bases and J 3 bases, leaving 17 bases between the germline ends. The CDR3 runs 14 residues. Here the CDR3 reads CASSSGSIGYEQYF. The DNA for the CDR3 is TGTGCCAGCTCCTCTGGGAGTATAGGCTACGAGCAGTACTTC.

This chain connects TRBV18 to TRBJ1-6, with 8 bases identical to TRBD1. This CDR3 has 15 residues. Germline lookup yields CDR1 KGHSH and CDR2 LQKENI. The V and J ends lost 3 bases and 8 bases, in that order; junction bases with no gene match: 6. This CDR3 reads CASSPRQGSDSPLHF. CDR3 coding DNA: TGTGCCAGCTCACCGCGACAGGGGTCCGATTCACCCCTCCACTTT.

This clone was seen a single time. J is TRBJ2-5 and V is TRBV9; D unclear. With 0 bases removed from V and 6 bases from J, the gap between germline ends came to 9 bases. Germline loops: CDR1 SGDLS, CDR2 YYNGEE. CDR3 size: 13 residues. CDR3 amino acids: CASSVDVEQTQYF. CDR3 DNA: TGTGCCAGCAGCGTAGATGTCGAACAGACCCAGTACTTC.

CDR3: CASSYPGRINTEAFF. The CDR3 nucleotides read TGTGCCAGCAGTTACCCTGGACGGATCAACACTGAAGCTTTCTTT. V and J are TRBV6-5 and TRBJ1-1, with unresolved D. This CDR3 region has 15 residues. Germline loops: CDR1 MNHEY, CDR2 SVGAGI. Trimming cost V 2 bases and J 2 bases, with 12 bases left between them.

This clone turned up a few times. V is TRBV12-3 or TRBV12-4 and J is TRBJ2-7, with D unclear. The V end was cut by 0 bases, the J end by 4 bases, with 4 bases between. There are 12 residues in the CDR3. CDR3 residues: CASSLARYEQYF. In DNA form, the CDR3 reads TGTGCCAGCAGTTTAGCCCGATACGAGCAGTACTTC.